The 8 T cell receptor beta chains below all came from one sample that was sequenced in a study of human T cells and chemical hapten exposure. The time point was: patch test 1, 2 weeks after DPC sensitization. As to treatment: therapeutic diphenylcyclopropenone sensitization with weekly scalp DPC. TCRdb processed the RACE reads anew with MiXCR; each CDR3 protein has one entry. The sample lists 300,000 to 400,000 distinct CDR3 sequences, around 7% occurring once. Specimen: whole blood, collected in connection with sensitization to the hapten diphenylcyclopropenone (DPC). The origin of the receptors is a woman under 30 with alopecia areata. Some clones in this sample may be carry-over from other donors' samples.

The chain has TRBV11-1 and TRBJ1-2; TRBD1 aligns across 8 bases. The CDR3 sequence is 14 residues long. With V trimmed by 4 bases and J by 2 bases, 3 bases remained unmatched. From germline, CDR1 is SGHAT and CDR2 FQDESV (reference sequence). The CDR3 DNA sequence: TGTGCCAGCAGCTCGCGGACAGGGAACTATGGCTACACCTTC. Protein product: CASSSRTGNYGYTF.

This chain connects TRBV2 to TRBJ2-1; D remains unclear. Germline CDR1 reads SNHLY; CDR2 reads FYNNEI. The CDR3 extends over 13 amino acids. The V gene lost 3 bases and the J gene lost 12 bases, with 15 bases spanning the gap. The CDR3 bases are TGTGCCAGCAGTGAGGAGAACATTGCAGGGCAGTTCTTC. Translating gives CASSEENIAGQFF.

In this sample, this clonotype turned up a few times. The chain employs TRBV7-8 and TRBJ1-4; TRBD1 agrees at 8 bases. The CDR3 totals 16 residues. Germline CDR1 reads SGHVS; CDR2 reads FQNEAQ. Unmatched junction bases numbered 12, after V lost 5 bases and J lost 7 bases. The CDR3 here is CASSPLNRGTGEKLFF. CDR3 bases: TGTGCCAGCAGCCCCCTGAACAGGGGGACAGGTGAAAAACTGTTTTTT.

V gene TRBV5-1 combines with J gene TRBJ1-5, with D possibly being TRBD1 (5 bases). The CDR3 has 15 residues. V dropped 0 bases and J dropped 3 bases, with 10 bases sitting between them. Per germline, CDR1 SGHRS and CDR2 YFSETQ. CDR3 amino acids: CASSLGDSYNQPQHF. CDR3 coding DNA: TGCGCCAGCAGCTTGGGTGACAGTTACAATCAGCCCCAGCATTTT.

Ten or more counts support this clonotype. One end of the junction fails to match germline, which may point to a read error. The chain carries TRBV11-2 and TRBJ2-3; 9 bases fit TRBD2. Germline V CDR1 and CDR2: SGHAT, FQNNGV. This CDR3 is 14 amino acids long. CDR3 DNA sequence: TGTGCCAGCAGCTTAGCCCCCGCCGTCGCGGGGGGGCGCTTT. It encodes CASSLAPAVAGGRF.

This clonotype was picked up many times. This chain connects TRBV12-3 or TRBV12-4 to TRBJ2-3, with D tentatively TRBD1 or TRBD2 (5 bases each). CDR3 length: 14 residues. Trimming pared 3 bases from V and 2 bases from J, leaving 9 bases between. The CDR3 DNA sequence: TGTGCCAGCAGTTTCTTGGGGACCACAGATACGCAGTATTTT. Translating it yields CASSFLGTTDTQYF.

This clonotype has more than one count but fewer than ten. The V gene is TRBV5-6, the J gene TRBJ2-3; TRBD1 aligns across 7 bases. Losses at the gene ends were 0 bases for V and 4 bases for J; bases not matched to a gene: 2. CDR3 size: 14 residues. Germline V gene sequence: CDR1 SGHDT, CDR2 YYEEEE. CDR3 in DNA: TGTGCCAGCAGCTTGGCAACAGGGGCAGATACGCAGTATTTT. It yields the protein CASSLATGADTQYF.

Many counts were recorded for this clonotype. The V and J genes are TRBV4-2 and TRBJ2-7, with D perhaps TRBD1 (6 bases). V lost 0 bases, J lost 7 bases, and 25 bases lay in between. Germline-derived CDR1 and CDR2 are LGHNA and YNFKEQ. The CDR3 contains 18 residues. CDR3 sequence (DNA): TGTGCCAGCAGCCAAGAATGGCTGCACAGGGTAAGGCCTTGGGAGCAGTACTTC. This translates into CASSQEWLHRVRPWEQYF.